This T cell receptor beta chain was recovered during a study of Graves' ophthalmopathy and Graves' hyperthyroidism. Overall study findings and caveats: Blood contained most expanded thyroid clonotypes exceeding 0.001 frequency. Ophthalmopathy progression was predicted by the model at 55% to 71% sensitivity and about 79% specificity.

No ophthalmopathy within 18 months of follow-up signified stable hyperthyroidism. Pregnancy or lactation, uncontrolled infections and other autoimmune diseases were grounds for excluding patients. In its sample, this clonotype was seen many times. Its target is unknown. The authors amplified TCR beta CDR3 regions from RNA transcripts. Amplification began with first-round RT-PCR using HTBI primers, then second-round multiplex PCR was performed. TCRdb re-called the multiplex PCR reads with MiXCR, one entry per CDR3 protein. The data show approximately 410,000 distinct CDR3 sequences, 15% seen once. Germline CDR1 reads KGHDR; CDR2 reads SFDVKD. The CDR3 runs to 13 residues. V gave up 6 bases and J gave up 4 bases, with 9 bases separating them.

Sequencing used peripheral blood. The chain carries TRBV24-1 and TRBJ1-5; D uncertain. The TCR sequence derives from a woman between 18 and 29 years old with stable Graves' hyperthyroidism. The DNA of the CDR3 is TGTGCCACCAGTTCACAGCAGAATCAGCCCCAGCATTTT. The encoded protein is CATSSQQNQPQHF.